Given below is one T cell receptor (beta chain) in context. The CDR3 runs to 16 residues. The germline V gene encodes CDR1 SGHRS and CDR2 YFSETQ. V gave up 0 bases and J gave up 8 bases; unmatched junction bases: 8. These data are taken from a study of blood T cell repertoires in COVID-19. Whole-study context: Samples of COVID-19 (acute and convalescent) were obtained from the United States, Italy and Spain. T cells, B-cell-depleted T cells, or PBMCs supplied cDNA or gDNA.

Methods used by the authors: Estimated nucleated cell counts came from reference gene primer amplification. Data came from immunoSEQ multiplex PCR; TCRdb stores just in-frame clones and leaves some out. That table gives V, J and clone size, and the DNA gave D and trimming. Of roughly 130,000 clones listed, roughly 84% are singletons. This receptor was taken from a woman aged 25-40 years who had recovered from COVID-19. The chain joins TRBV5-1 to TRBJ2-1; TRBD2 agrees at 10 bases. The sample comprised peripheral blood. The CDR3 sequence: CASSLGSSGGGHEQFF. The CDR3 nucleotides are TGCGCCAGCAGCTTGGGGTCTAGCGGGGGAGGGCATGAGCAGTTCTTC. Supplemented by reference TRBV5-1 and TRBJ2-1, the full variable domain reads KAGVTQTPRYLIKTRGQQVTLSCSPISGHRSVSWYQQTPGQGLQFLFEYFSETQRNKGNFPGRFSGRQFSNSRSEMNVSTLELGDSALYLCASSLGSSGGGHEQFFGPGTRLTVL.